The sequence of this T cell receptor beta chain was determined in a study of cytomegalovirus exposure and HLA in healthy donors. In the study overall: Counted in an early data release were about 85 million unique TCRs from HLA-typed donors. Study-level points and caveats: Investigators reported 164 TCR beta chains as tied to cytomegalovirus. Analyzed later, association rates of TCRs varied across HLA loci, with DRB1 most and HLA-C fewest. Across donors, sequencing depth was assumed by presence/absence analyses to be roughly uniform.

Worth noting for this clone: The antigen is unknown.

Trimming took 5 bases from V and 9 from J, leaving 16 bases between them. There are 13 residues in the CDR3. Germline V gene lookup returns CDR1 MNHEY and CDR2 SVGAGI. Primers: 60 Vbeta forward and 13 Jbeta reverse. The protocol was immunoSEQ multiplex PCR, while the TCRdb copy is restricted to in-frame clones and leaves out a portion. The sample includes about 190,000 clones, approximately 90% of them seen just once. The chain links TRBV6-5 to TRBJ1-2; no definite D call. Sequenced sample: PBMCs. The receptor was isolated from a boy aged 2-9 years in good health and CMV-seronegative. CDR3 bases: TGTGCCAGCAGTAACGCAGGAGGGATGAGCTACACCTTC. It specifies CASSNAGGMSYTF.